The 29 T cell receptor beta chains below all came from one sample that was sequenced in a study of T cells in Graves' hyperthyroidism and ophthalmopathy. Amplified TCR beta CDR3 regions derived from RNA transcripts. RT-PCR in the first round (using the HTBI primer set) targeted the TCR CDR3. TCRdb itself ran the multiplex PCR reads through MiXCR, one entry per CDR3 protein. The sample contains hundreds of thousands of distinct CDR3 sequences, more than 15% of which appear only once. The source material was blood. These receptors were taken from a woman in her 40s with Graves' ophthalmopathy.

This clonotype appeared a few times. The V call is TRBV2, the J call TRBJ2-4; D might be TRBD1 or TRBD2, each matching 6 bases. The CDR3 consists of 13 residues. Trimming left V 7 bases short and J 9 bases short, with 16 bases between. The germline gives CDR1 SNHLY, CDR2 FYNNEI. The CDR3 is CASTGQPGGIQYF. The DNA of the CDR3 is TGTGCCAGCACTGGACAGCCCGGGGGCATTCAGTACTTC.

Many counts were recorded for this clonotype. The rearrangement links TRBV2 to TRBJ2-7; no definite D call. The CDR3 length is 15 residues. CDR1 is SNHLY, CDR2 FYNNEI, per germline. V lost 7 bases, J lost 6 bases, and 22 bases lay in between. The CDR3, as DNA: TGTGCCAGCACAAACGATGTGGGTCCGGTGGGCGAGCAGTACTTC. This gives the protein CASTNDVGPVGEQYF.

Many counts were recorded for this clonotype. The V call is TRBV11-2, the J call TRBJ2-1; TRBD2 agrees at 14 bases. Germline trimming cut 5 bases from V and 9 bases from J; bases unmatched to any gene: 6. From germline, CDR1 is SGHAT and CDR2 FQNNGV. This CDR3 spans 15 amino acids. Written as DNA, the CDR3 is TGTGCCAGCAGCCCGGGACTAGCGGGAGTCAGTGAGCAGTTCTTC. Translating gives CASSPGLAGVSEQFF.

This clonotype was picked up many times. The gene calls are TRBV2 and TRBJ2-1; TRBD2 might be the D (7 bases). The CDR3 totals 14 residues. With 7 bases removed from V and 2 bases from J, the gap between germline ends came to 12 bases. From germline, CDR1 is SNHLY and CDR2 FYNNEI. This CDR3 reads CASKEGGAYNEQFF. The CDR3 region has the DNA TGTGCCAGCAAAGAAGGGGGGGCCTACAATGAGCAGTTCTTC.

The table lists this clonotype with a count of one. The chain uses TRBV3-1 and TRBJ2-3, with TRBD1 as a possible D gene (5 bases). The CDR3 loop spans 17 amino acids. The germline gives CDR1 LGHDT, CDR2 YNNKEL (reference sequence). Trimming left V 0 bases short and J 0 bases short, with 13 bases between. The CDR3 loop reads CASSQDQGVPSTDTQYF. DNA for the CDR3: TGTGCCAGCAGCCAAGATCAAGGGGTCCCTAGCACAGATACGCAGTATTTT.

This clonotype appeared many times. The chain recombines TRBV7-8 with TRBJ2-2, with 7 bases lining up with TRBD1. In germline, CDR1 is SGHVS, CDR2 FQNEAQ. The CDR3 covers 16 residues. V lost 1 base, J lost 5 bases, and 7 bases stayed unmatched. The CDR3 sequence: CASSLETGWRTGELFF. CDR3 DNA sequence: TGTGCCAGCAGCTTAGAGACAGGGTGGAGGACCGGGGAGCTGTTTTTT.

As concerns this clonotype: A single base separates this from a much larger clone, so it may be a read error. The V gene is TRBV28, the J gene TRBJ2-1, with 9 positions matching TRBD2. The germline V gene encodes CDR1 MDHEN and CDR2 SYDVKM. This CDR3 contains 15 residues. The CDR3 region is CASSPLAGLRNERFF. In DNA, the CDR3 is TGTGCCAGCAGTCCTCTAGCGGGATTACGCAATGAGCGGTTCTTC.

The chain employs TRBV20-1 and TRBJ2-1, with 11 bases identical to TRBD2. Germline CDR1 is DFQATT and CDR2 is SNEGSKA (reference sequence). This CDR3 is 18 amino acids long. J gave up 0 bases and V 4 bases, and 11 bases lay outside the gene matches. This CDR3 is CSATLLAGGLSSYNEQFF. CDR3 nucleotide sequence: TGCAGTGCTACCCTTCTAGCGGGGGGACTAAGCTCCTACAATGAGCAGTTCTTC.

This clonotype was observed at least ten times. The genes are TRBV30 and TRBJ2-2; the D call may be TRBD1 or TRBD2 (5 bases each). The CDR3 loop spans 13 amino acids. The V end lost 3 bases, the J end lost 4 bases, and 9 bases lay between the germline ends. Germline CDR1 reads GTSNPN; CDR2 reads SVGIG (reference sequence). The CDR3 sequence is CAWRWGSTGELFF. In nucleotides, the CDR3 is TGTGCCTGGAGATGGGGGTCCACCGGGGAGCTGTTTTTT.

The chain combines TRBV20-1 with TRBJ2-3; TRBD2 matches 8 bases. Germline values: CDR1 DFQATT, CDR2 SNEGSKA (reference sequence). After removal of 0 bases from V and 1 base from J, the junction contained 12 bases not matched to a gene. CDR3 size: 18 residues. Written as DNA, the CDR3 is TGCAGTGCTAGAGATACGGGGGGGGGCCGGACGGGCACAGATACGCAGTATTTT. It translates to CSARDTGGGRTGTDTQYF.

There are many counts of this clonotype. The rearrangement uses TRBV2 and TRBJ1-4; the D gene is possibly TRBD1 (5 bases). Germline-derived CDR1 and CDR2 are SNHLY and FYNNEI. The ends were cut back, 7 bases at V and 5 bases at J, with 11 bases in the middle. The CDR3 totals 13 residues. CDR3 sequence reads: CASTGTVNEKLFF. In DNA, the CDR3 is TGTGCCAGCACCGGGACGGTCAATGAAAAACTGTTTTTT. Using reference TRBV2 and TRBJ1-4 for the parts outside the CDR3, the full variable domain is EPEVTQTPSHQVTQMGQEVILRCVPISNHLYFYWYRQILGQKVEFLVSFYNNEISEKSEIFDDQFSVERPDGSNFTLKIRSTKLEDSAMYFCASTGTVNEKLFFGSGTQLSVL.

As to this clonotype: This may come from a read error, since a much larger clone is one base off. This rearrangement joins TRBV27 to TRBJ2-1; TRBD1 agrees at 7 bases. The CDR3 is made up of 15 amino acids. CDR1 and CDR2 (germline): MNHEY, SMNVEV (reference sequence). The V and J ends lost 11 bases and 6 bases, in that order; junction bases with no gene match: 16. The CDR3 region is CAGAPGGRGSNEQFF. The CDR3 DNA follows: TGTGCCGGCGCTCCTGGCGGCAGGGGGTCCAATGAGCAGTTCTTC.

V usage is TRBV27 and J usage is TRBJ2-3; D is uncertain. V shed 4 bases and J shed 3 bases, with 14 bases lying between them. The CDR3 length is 15 residues. From germline, CDR1 is MNHEY and CDR2 SMNVEV (reference sequence). CDR3 in amino acids: CASSSRPGPTDTQYF. For the CDR3, the DNA is TGTGCCAGCAGTTCCCGCCCCGGGCCAACAGATACGCAGTATTTT.

The V gene is TRBV2, the J gene TRBJ2-5; D unclear. The CDR3 consists of 13 residues. The V gene's germline CDR1 is SNHLY and CDR2 FYNNEI. V gave up 5 bases and J gave up 5 bases, with 12 bases separating them. The CDR3 nucleotides are TGTGCCAGCAGTTACCGACATGAGGAGACCCAGTACTTC. Residues: CASSYRHEETQYF.

In this sample, this clonotype turned up many times. The chain combines TRBV7-3 with TRBJ2-3; D not resolved. The V end was cut by 4 bases, the J end by 1 base, with 12 bases between. Germline CDR1 SGHTA, CDR2 FQGTGA. CDR3 length equals 15 residues. This chain's CDR3 is CASSSSPSGTDTQYF. CDR3 DNA sequence: TGTGCCAGCAGCTCTAGTCCTTCGGGCACAGATACGCAGTATTTT.

Notes on this clonotype: A much larger clone sits a single nucleotide away, making a read error possible. The DNA for the CDR3 is TGTGCCAGCAGCGCCGGTATGAACACTAAAGCTTTCTTT. As protein: CASSAGMNTKAFF. The J gene is TRBJ1-1, the V gene TRBV7-9; no clear D gene. The CDR3 has 13 amino acids. Germline V gene sequence: CDR1 SEHNR, CDR2 FQNEAQ (reference sequence).

In this sample, this clonotype turned up many times. The V call is TRBV11-2, the J call TRBJ1-5; the D is unclear. The CDR3 sequence is 16 residues long. Trimming pared 5 bases from V and 3 bases from J, leaving 17 bases between. The germline CDR1 and CDR2 sequences are SGHAT and FQNNGV. The CDR3 protein is CASSPREGIINQPQHF. CDR3 nucleotides: TGTGCCAGCAGCCCTCGTGAAGGGATTATCAATCAGCCCCAGCATTTT.

This chain joins TRBV27 and TRBJ2-7; 10 nucleotides match TRBD1. The CDR3 is 15 residues long. V shed 5 bases, J shed 1 base, and the junction held 5 bases outside the gene matches. In germline, CDR1 is MNHEY, CDR2 SMNVEV (reference sequence). The DNA for the CDR3 is TGTGCCAGCAGTCCGGGACAGGGGCAGTCCTACGAGCAGTACTTC. Translated, it gives CASSPGQGQSYEQYF.

This clonotype was counted at least ten times. The rearrangement joins TRBV20-1 to TRBJ2-1; 8 bases are a match to TRBD1. Germline V lookup: CDR1 DFQATT, CDR2 SNEGSKA (reference sequence). This CDR3 has 13 amino acids. After removal of 5 bases from V and 5 bases from J, the junction contained 5 bases not matched to a gene. The CDR3 loop is CSAPGQVDNEQFF. In nucleotides, the CDR3 is TGCAGTGCTCCGGGACAGGTGGACAATGAGCAGTTCTTC.

The sample holds a few counts of this clonotype. The V and J genes are TRBV12-5 and TRBJ2-3, with no clear D. CDR1 LGHNT and CDR2 FRNRAP come from the germline V gene. V gave up 0 bases and J gave up 6 bases, with 10 bases separating them. This CDR3 region has 14 residues. The CDR3: CASGLVQSGDTQYF. The CDR3 DNA is TGTGCTAGTGGTTTGGTACAAAGTGGGGATACGCAGTATTTT.

This clonotype has a count of ten or more. The chain links TRBV6-2 or TRBV6-3 to TRBJ2-3; 10 nucleotides match TRBD1. The V and J ends lost 4 bases and 4 bases, in that order; junction bases with no gene match: 8. Germline CDR1 is MNHEY and CDR2 is SVGEGT. The CDR3 loop spans 16 amino acids. This chain's CDR3 is CASSSRQGAQADTQYF. The CDR3, as DNA: TGTGCCAGCAGTTCCAGACAGGGGGCGCAGGCAGATACGCAGTATTTT.

This clonotype was found many times. The V call is TRBV3-1, the J call TRBJ2-5; D not resolved. V lost 3 bases, J lost 2 bases, and 4 bases lay in between. In germline, CDR1 is LGHDT, CDR2 YNNKEL (reference sequence). This CDR3 has 12 residues. In DNA, the CDR3 is TGTGCCAGCAGCCACACACAAGAGACCCAGTACTTC. Its protein product is CASSHTQETQYF.

On this clonotype: One junction end disagrees with the germline gene, perhaps due to a read error. The chain links TRBV12-3 or TRBV12-4 to TRBJ2-6; the D gene is possibly TRBD2 (6 bases). This CDR3 contains 16 residues. The DNA for the CDR3 is TGTGCCAGCAGGCCCGGAGGGGTTTCTGGGGCCAACGCCCTGACTTTC. Its protein is CASRPGGVSGANALTF.

This clonotype occurred many times. The chain recombines TRBV7-9 with TRBJ2-4; maybe TRBD2 (7 bases). The V end lost 6 bases, the J end lost 8 bases, and 20 bases lay between the germline ends. In germline, CDR1 is SEHNR, CDR2 FQNEAQ (reference sequence). The CDR3 contains 15 residues. CDR3 bases: TGTGCCAGCAGACACAACGGGGGGCTAGCGCACATTCAGTACTTC. As protein: CASRHNGGLAHIQYF.

This clonotype was counted many times. The chain uses TRBV5-1 and TRBJ2-7; D is perhaps TRBD1 (5 bases). The V and J ends lost 5 bases and 0 bases respectively, with 9 bases between them. CDR3 length: 13 amino acids. Germline loops: CDR1 SGHRS, CDR2 YFSETQ. The CDR3 DNA reads TGCGCCAGCAGACCCGACAGCTCCTACGAGCAGTACTTC. As protein: CASRPDSSYEQYF.

There are many counts of this clonotype. CDR3 in DNA: TGTGCCAGCAGCTCCCTGGGACCAATGAACACTGAAGCTTTCTTT. It codes for CASSSLGPMNTEAFF. The V call is TRBV13, the J call TRBJ1-1; D is perhaps TRBD1 (5 bases). This CDR3 comprises 15 residues. The V end lost 4 bases, the J end lost 0 bases, and 12 bases lay between the germline ends. CDR1 PRHDT and CDR2 FYEKMQ come from the germline V gene (reference sequence).

This clonotype appeared a few times. The chain combines TRBV20-1 with TRBJ2-3, with D tentatively TRBD2 (5 bases). Trimming stripped 0 bases from V and 4 bases from J, with 14 bases between. Germline V gene lookup returns CDR1 DFQATT and CDR2 SNEGSKA (reference sequence). The CDR3 has 15 residues. As DNA, the CDR3 is TGCAGTGCTAGAGATCCCGGAGGTGGGGCAGATACGCAGTATTTT. Translating it yields CSARDPGGGADTQYF.

This clonotype has a single count. V gene TRBV4-1 combines with J gene TRBJ2-7; TRBD1 matches at 10 bases. J was trimmed by 2 bases and V by 2 bases; bases with no gene match: 3. CDR1 MGHRA and CDR2 YSYEKL come from the germline V gene. The CDR3 contains 15 residues. The CDR3, as DNA: TGCGCCAGCAGCCAACCTGGGACAGGGGCCTACGAGCAGTACTTC. Translating gives CASSQPGTGAYEQYF.

The V call is TRBV4-1, the J call TRBJ2-7, with D perhaps TRBD1 (5 bases). In germline, CDR1 is MGHRA, CDR2 YSYEKL. The V and J ends lost 3 bases and 3 bases respectively, with 18 bases between them. The CDR3 has 16 residues. This CDR3 is CASSQSGQGRIYEQYF. As DNA, the CDR3 is TGCGCCAGCAGCCAGTCCGGGCAGGGTCGAATCTACGAGCAGTACTTC.